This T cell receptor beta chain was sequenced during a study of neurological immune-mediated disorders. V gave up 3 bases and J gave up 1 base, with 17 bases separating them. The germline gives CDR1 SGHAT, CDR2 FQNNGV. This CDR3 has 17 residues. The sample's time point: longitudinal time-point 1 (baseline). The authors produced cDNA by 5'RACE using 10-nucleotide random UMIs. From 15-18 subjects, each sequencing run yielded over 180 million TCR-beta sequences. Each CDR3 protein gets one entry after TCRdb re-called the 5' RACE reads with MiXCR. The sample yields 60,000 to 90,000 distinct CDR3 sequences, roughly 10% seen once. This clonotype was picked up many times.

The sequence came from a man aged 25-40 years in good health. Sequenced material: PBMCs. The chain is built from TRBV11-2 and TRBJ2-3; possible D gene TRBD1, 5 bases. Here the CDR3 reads CASSFGSFLRGTDTQYF. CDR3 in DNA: TGTGCCAGCAGCTTCGGATCTTTCCTCAGGGGCACAGATACGCAGTATTTT.